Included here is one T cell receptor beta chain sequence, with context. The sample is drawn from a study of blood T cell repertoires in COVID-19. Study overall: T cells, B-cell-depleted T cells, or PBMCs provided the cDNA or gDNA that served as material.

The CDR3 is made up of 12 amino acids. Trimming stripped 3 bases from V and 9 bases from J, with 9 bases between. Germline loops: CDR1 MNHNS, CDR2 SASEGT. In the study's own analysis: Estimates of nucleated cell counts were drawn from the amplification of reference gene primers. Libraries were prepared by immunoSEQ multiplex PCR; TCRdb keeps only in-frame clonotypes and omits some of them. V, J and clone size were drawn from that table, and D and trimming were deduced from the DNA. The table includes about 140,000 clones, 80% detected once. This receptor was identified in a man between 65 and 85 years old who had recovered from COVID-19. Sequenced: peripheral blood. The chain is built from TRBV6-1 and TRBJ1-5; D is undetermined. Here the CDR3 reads CASSDPPRPQHF. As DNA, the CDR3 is TGTGCCAGCAGTGATCCTCCTCGGCCCCAGCATTTT.